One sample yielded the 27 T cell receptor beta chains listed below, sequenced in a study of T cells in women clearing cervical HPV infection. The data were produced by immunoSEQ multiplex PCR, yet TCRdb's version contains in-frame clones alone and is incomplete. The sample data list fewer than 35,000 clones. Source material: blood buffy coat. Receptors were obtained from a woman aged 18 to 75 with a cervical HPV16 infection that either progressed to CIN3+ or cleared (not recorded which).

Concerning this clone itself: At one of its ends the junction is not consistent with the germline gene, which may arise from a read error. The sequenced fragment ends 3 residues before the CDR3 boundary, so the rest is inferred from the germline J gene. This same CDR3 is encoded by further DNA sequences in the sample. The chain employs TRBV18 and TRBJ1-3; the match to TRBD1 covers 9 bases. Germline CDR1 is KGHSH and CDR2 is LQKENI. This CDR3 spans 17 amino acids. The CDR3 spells CASSPRSGTGFGNTIYF. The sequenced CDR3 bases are TGTGCCAGCTCACCACGGTCCGGGACAGGGTTTGGAAACACG. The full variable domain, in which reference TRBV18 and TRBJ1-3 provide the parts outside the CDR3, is NAGVMQNPRHLVRRRGQEARLRCSPMKGHSHVYWYRQLPEEGLKFMVYLQKENIIDESGMPKERFSAEFPKEGPSILRIQQVVRGDSAAYFCASSPRSGTGFGNTIYFGEGSWLTVV.

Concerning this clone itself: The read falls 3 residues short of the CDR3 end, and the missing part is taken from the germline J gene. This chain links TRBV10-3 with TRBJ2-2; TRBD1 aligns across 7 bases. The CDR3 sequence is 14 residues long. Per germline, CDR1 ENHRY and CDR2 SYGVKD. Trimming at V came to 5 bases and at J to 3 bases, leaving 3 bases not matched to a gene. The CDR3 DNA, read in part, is TGTGCCATCAGTCAAACAGGGGACACCGGGGAG. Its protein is CAISQTGDTGE. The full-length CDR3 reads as CAISQTGDTGELFF.

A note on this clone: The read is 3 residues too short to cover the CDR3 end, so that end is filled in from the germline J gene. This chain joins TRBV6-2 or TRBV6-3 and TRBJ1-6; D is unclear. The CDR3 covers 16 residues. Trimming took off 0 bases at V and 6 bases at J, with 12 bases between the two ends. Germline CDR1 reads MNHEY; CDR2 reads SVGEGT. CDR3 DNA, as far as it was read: TGTGCCAGCAGTTACTCGCGGGGAGGAGGTAATTCACCC. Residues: CASSYSRGGGNSP. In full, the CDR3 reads CASSYSRGGGNSPLHF.

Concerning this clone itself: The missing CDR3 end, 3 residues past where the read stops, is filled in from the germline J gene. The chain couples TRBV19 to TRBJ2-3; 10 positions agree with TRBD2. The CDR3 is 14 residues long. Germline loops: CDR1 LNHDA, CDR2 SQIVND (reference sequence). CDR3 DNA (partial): TGTGCCAGTAGCCGGACTAGCGGACAAGAGACG. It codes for CASSRTSGQET. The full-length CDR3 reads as CASSRTSGQETQYF.

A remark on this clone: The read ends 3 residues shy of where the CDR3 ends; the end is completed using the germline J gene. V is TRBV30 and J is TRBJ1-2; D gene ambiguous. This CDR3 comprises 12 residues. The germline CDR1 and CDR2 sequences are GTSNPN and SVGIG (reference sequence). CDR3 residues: CAWSDSSYDYTF. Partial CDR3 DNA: TGTGCCTGGAGTGACAGTTCCTACGAC.

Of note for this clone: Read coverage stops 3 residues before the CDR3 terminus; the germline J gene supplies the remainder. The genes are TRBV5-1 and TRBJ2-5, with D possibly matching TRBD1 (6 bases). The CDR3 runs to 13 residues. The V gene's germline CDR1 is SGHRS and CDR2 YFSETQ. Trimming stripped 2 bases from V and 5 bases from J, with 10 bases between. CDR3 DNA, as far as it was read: TGCGCCAGCAGCTTACAGGGAAGGGAGACC. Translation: CASSLQGRET. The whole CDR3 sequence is CASSLQGRETQYF. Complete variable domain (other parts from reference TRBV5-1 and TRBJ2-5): KAGVTQTPRYLIKTRGQQVTLSCSPISGHRSVSWYQQTPGQGLQFLFEYFSETQRNKGNFPGRFSGRQFSNSRSEMNVSTLELGDSALYLCASSLQGRETQYFGPGTRLLVL.

CDR3 sequence: CSARLAGGKNEQFF. Partial CDR3 DNA: TGCAGTGCTAGACTAGCGGGAGGGAAAAATGAG. This chain uses TRBV20-1 with TRBJ2-1, with TRBD2 matching over 12 bases. The observed sequence ends 3 residues before the CDR3 terminus, with the missing tail filled in from the germline J gene. Germline CDR1 is DFQATT and CDR2 is SNEGSKA (reference sequence). CDR3 length: 14 residues. The V gene end was trimmed by 2 bases and the J gene end by 7 bases; junction bases not matched to a gene: 3.

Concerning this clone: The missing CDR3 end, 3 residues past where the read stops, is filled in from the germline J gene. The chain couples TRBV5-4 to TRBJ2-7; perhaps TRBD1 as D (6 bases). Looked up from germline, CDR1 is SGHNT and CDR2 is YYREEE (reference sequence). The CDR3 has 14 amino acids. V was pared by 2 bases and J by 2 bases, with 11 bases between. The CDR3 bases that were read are TGTGCCAGCAGCTTTTTAGGACAGACCTACGAG. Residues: CASSFLGQTYE. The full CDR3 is CASSFLGQTYEQYF.

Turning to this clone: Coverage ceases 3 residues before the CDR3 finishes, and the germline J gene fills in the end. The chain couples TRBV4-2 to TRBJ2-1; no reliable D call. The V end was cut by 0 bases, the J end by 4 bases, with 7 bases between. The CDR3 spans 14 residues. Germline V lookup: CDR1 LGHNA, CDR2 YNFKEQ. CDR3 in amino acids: CASSQDSTYNEQFF. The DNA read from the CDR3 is TGTGCCAGCAGCCAAGATTCCACTTACAATGAG.

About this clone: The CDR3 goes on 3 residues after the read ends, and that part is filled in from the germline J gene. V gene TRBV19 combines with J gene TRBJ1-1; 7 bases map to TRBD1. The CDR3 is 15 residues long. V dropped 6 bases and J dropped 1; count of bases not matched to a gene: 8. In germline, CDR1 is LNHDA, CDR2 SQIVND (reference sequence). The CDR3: CASSSTGWRNTEAFF. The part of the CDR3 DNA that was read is TGTGCCAGTAGCTCGACAGGGTGGCGGAACACTGAA.

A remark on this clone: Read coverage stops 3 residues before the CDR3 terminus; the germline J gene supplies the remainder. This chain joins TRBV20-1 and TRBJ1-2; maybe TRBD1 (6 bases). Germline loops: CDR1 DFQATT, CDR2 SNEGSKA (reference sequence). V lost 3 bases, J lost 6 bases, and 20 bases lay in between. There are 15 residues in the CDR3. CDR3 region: CSASYPNREPNGYTF. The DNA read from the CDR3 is TGCAGTGCTAGCTACCCAAACAGGGAGCCTAATGGC.

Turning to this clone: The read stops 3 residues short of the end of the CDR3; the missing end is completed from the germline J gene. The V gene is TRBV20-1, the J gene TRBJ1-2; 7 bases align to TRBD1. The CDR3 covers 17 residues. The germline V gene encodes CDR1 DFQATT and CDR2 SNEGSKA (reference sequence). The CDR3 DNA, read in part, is TGCAGTGCTAGAGATAACGCAGGGCCCGACAGGGCGGAGGGC. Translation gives CSARDNAGPDRAEG. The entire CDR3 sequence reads CSARDNAGPDRAEGYTF.

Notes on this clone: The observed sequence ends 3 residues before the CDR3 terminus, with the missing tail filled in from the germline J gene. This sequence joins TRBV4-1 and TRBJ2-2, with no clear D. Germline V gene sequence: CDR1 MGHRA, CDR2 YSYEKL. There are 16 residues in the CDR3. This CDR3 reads CASSPPILATNEKLFF. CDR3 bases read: TGCGCCAGCAGCCCCCCCATATTGGCAACTAATGAAAAG.

The CDR3 DNA, read in part, is TGCAGTGCTAGAGCTGGGGGGACAGGCGAGAATGAAAAG. It translates to CSARAGGTGENEK. The complete CDR3 protein is CSARAGGTGENEKLFF. The rearrangement uses TRBV20-1 and TRBJ2-2, with TRBD1 matching 8 bases. From the germline J gene comes the end of the CDR3, since the read stops 3 residues before it. The germline CDR1 and CDR2 sequences are DFQATT and SNEGSKA (reference sequence). The CDR3 contains 16 residues.

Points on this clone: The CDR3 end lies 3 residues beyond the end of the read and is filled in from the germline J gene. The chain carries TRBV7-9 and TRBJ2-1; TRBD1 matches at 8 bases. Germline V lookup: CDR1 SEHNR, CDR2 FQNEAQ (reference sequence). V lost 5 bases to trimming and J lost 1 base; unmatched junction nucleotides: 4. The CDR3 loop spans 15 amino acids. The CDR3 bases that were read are TGTGCCAGCAGCAATACAGGGGGATCCTACAATGAG. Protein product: CASSNTGGSYNE. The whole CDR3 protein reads CASSNTGGSYNEQFF.

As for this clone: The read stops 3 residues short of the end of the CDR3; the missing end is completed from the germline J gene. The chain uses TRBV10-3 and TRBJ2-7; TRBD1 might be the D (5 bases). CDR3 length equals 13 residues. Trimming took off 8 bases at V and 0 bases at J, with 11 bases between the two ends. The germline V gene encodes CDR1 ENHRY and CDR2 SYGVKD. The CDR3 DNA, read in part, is TGTGCCATCGGTACAGGTGGCTCCTACGAG. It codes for CAIGTGGSYE. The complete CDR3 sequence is CAIGTGGSYEQYF.

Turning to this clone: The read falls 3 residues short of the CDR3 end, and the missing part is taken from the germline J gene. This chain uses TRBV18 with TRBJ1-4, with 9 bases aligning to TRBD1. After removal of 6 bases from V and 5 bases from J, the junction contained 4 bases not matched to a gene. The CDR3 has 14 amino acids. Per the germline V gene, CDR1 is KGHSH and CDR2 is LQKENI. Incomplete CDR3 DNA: TGTGCCAGCTCGGGGACAGGGCCCAATGAAAAA. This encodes CASSGTGPNEK. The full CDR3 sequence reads CASSGTGPNEKLFF.

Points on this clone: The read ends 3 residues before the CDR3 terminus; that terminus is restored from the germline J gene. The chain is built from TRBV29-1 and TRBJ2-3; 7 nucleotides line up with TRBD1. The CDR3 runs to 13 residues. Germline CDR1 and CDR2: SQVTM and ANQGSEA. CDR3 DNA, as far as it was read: TGCAGCGTTGAGTTAGGGGGCAGAGAGACG. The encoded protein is CSVELGGRET. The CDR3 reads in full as CSVELGGRETQYF.

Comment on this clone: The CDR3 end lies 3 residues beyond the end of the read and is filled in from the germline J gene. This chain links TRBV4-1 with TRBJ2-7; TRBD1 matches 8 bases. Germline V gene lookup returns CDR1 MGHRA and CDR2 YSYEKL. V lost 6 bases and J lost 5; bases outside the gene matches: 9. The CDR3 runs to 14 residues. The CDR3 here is CASSPAGGRDEQYF. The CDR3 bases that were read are TGCGCCAGCAGTCCCGCAGGGGGCAGGGACGAG.

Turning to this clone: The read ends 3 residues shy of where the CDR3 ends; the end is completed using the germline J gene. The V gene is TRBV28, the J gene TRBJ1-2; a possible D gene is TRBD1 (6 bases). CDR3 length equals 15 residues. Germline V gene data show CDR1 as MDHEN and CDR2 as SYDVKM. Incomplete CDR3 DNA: TGTGCCAGCAGTCCTAAACTCACAGGGTTTTATAAC. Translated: CASSPKLTGFYN. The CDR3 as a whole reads CASSPKLTGFYNYTF.

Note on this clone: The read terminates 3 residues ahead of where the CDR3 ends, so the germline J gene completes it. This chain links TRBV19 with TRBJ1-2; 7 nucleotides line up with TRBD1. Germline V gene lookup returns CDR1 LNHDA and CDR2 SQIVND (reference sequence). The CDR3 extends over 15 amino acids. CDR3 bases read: TGTGCCAGTAGTATAGCGACAGGGAGGTTCTACGAC. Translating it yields CASSIATGRFYD. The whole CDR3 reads CASSIATGRFYDYTF. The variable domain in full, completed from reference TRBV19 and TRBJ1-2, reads DGGITQSPKYLFRKEGQNVTLSCEQNLNHDAMYWYRQDPGQGLRLIYYSQIVNDFQKGDIAEGYSVSREKKESFPLTVTSAQKNPTAFYLCASSIATGRFYDYTFGSGTRLTVV.

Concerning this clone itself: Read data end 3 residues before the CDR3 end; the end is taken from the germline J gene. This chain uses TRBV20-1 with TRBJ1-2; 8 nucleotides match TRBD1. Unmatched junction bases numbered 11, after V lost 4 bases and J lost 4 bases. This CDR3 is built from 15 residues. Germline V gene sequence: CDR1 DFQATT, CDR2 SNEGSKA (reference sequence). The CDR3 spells CSAIPRDRSVYGYTF. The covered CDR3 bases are TGCAGTGCTATCCCCCGGGACAGGAGCGTCTATGGC.

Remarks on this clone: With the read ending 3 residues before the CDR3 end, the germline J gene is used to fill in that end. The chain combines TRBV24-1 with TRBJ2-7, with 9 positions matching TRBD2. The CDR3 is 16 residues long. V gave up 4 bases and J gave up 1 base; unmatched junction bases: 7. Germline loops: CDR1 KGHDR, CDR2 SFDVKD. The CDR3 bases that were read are TGTGCCACCAGTGACTATAGCGGGGGTTCTTCCTACGAG. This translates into CATSDYSGGSSYE. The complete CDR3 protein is CATSDYSGGSSYEQYF.

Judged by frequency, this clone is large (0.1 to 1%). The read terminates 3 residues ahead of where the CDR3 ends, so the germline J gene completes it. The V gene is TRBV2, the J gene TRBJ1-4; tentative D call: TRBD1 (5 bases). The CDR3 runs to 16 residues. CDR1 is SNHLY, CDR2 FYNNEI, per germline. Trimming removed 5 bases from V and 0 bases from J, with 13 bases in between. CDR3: CASSPGTAATNEKLFF. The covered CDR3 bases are TGTGCCAGCAGTCCCGGGACTGCCGCAACTAATGAAAAA. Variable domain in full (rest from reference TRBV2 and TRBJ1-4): EPEVTQTPSHQVTQMGQEVILRCVPISNHLYFYWYRQILGQKVEFLVSFYNNEISEKSEIFDDQFSVERPDGSNFTLKIRSTKLEDSAMYFCASSPGTAATNEKLFFGSGTQLSVL.

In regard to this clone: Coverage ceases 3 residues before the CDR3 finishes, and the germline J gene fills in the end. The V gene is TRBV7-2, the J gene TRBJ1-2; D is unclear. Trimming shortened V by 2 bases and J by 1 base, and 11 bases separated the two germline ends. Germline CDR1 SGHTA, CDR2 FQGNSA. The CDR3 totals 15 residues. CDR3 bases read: TGTGCCAGCAGCTTACTCGCTAGGAATAACTATGGC. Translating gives CASSLLARNNYG. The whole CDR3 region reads CASSLLARNNYGYTF. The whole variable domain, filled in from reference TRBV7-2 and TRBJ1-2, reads GAGVSQSPSNKVTEKGKDVELRCDPISGHTALYWYRQSLGQGLEFLIYFQGNSAPDKSGLPSDRFSAERTGGSVSTLTIQRTQQEDSAVYLCASSLLARNNYGYTFGSGTRLTVV.

The CDR3 DNA, read in part, is TGTGCCAGTAGTATAGATGGGACTAGCGGGAGAGGCGAG. Encoded protein: CASSIDGTSGRGE. The complete CDR3 protein is CASSIDGTSGRGEQYF. This sequence joins TRBV19 and TRBJ2-7; 14 bases are shared with TRBD2. The read is 3 residues too short to cover the CDR3 end, so that end is filled in from the germline J gene. Germline trimming cut 0 bases from V and 6 bases from J; bases unmatched to any gene: 4. The CDR3 runs to 16 residues. In germline, CDR1 is LNHDA, CDR2 SQIVND (reference sequence).

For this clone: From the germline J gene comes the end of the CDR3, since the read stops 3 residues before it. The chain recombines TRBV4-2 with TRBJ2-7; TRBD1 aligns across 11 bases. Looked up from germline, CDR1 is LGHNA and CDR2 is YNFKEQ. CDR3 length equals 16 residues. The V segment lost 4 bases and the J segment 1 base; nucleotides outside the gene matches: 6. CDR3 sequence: CASSRTGTGGSYEQYF. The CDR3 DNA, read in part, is TGTGCCAGCAGCCGAACCGGGACAGGGGGTTCCTACGAG.